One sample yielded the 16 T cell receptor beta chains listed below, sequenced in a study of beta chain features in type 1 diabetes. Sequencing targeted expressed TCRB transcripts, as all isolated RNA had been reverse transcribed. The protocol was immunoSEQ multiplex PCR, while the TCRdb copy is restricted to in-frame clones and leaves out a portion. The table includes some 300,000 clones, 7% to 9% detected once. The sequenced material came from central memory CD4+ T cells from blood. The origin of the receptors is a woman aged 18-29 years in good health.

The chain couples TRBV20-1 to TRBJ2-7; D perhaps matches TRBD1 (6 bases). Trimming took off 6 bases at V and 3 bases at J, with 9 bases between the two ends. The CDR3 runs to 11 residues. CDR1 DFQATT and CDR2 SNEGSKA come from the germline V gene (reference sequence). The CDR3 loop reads CSAGTSYEQYF. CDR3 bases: TGCAGTGCAGGGACAAGCTACGAGCAGTACTTC.

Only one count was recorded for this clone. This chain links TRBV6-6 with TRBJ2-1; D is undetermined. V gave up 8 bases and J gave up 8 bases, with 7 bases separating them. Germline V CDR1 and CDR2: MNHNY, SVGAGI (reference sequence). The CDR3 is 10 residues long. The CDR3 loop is CASGVDEQFF. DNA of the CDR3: TGTGCCAGCGGGGTAGATGAGCAGTTCTTC.

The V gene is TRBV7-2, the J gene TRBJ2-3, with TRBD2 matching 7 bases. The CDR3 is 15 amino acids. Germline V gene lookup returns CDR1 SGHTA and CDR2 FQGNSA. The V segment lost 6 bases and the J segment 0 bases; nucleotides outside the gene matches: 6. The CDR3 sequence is CASRARGSSTDTQYF. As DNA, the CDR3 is TGTGCCAGCAGAGCTCGCGGGAGTAGCACAGATACGCAGTATTTT.

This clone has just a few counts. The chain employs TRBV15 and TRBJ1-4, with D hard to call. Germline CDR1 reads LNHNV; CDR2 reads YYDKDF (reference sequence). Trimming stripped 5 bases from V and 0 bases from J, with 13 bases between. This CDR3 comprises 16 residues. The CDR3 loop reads CATSSPGGATNEKLFF. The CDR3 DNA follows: TGTGCCACCAGCTCACCCGGAGGAGCAACTAATGAAAAACTGTTTTTT. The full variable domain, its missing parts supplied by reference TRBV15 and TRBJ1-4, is DAMVIQNPRYQVTQFGKPVTLSCSQTLNHNVMYWYQQKSSQAPKLLFHYYDKDFNNEADTPDNFQSRRPNTSFCFLDIRSPGLGDTAMYLCATSSPGGATNEKLFFGSGTQLSVL.

Here the CDR3 DNA reads TGTGCCAGCAGTTATGAGGGGGCCTCACCCCTCCACTTT. This sequence encodes CASSYEGASPLHF. The J gene is TRBJ1-6, the V gene TRBV6-5; 7 bases map to TRBD1. The CDR3 covers 13 residues. The V gene's germline CDR1 is MNHEY and CDR2 SVGAGI. J lost 10 bases, V lost 3 bases, and 3 bases had no gene match.

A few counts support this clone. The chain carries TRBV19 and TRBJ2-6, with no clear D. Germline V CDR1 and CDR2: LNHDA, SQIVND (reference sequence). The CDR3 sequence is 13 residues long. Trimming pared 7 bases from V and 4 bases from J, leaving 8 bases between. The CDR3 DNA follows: TGTGCCAGTATCTTAACCGGGGCCAACGTCCTGACTTTC. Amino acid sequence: CASILTGANVLTF. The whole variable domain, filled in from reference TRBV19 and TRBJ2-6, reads DGGITQSPKYLFRKEGQNVTLSCEQNLNHDAMYWYRQDPGQGLRLIYYSQIVNDFQKGDIAEGYSVSREKKESFPLTVTSAQKNPTAFYLCASILTGANVLTFGAGSRLTVL.

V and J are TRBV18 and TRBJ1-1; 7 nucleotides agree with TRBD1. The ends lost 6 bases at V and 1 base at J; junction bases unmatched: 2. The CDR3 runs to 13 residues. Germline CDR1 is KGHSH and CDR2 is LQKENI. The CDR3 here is CASSGQKNTEAFF. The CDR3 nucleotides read TGTGCCAGCTCGGGACAGAAGAACACTGAAGCTTTCTTT.

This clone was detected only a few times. CDR3 sequence (DNA): TGTGCCAGCAGCCCCAGCGGGGCGGTAGAGACCCAGTACTTC. This translates into CASSPSGAVETQYF. The genes are TRBV7-2 and TRBJ2-5; 7 bases align to TRBD2. V lost 5 bases to trimming and J lost 4 bases; unmatched junction nucleotides: 7. The CDR3 covers 14 residues. CDR1 and CDR2 (germline): SGHTA, FQGNSA.

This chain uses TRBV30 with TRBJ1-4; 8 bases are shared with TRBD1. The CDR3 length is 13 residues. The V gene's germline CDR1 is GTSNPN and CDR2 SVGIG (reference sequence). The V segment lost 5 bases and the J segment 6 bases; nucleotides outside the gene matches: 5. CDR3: CAWARGPDEKLFF. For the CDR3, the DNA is TGTGCCTGGGCCAGGGGGCCTGATGAAAAACTGTTTTTT.

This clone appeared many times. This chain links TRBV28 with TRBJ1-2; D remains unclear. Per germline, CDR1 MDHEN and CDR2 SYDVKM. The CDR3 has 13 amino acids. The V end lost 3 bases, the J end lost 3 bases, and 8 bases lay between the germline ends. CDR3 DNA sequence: TGTGCCAGCAGTTTTCTTGTGGACTATGGCTACACCTTC. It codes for CASSFLVDYGYTF.

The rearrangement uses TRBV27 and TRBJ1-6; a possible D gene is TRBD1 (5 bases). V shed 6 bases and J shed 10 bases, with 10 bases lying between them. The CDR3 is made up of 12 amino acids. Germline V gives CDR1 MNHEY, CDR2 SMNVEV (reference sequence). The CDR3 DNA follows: TGTGCCAGCAGCCGGGACTCCTCACCCCTCCACTTT. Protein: CASSRDSSPLHF.

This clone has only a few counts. As DNA, the CDR3 is TGCGCCAGCAGCCAAGTCTCTGGTAGCGGGACAGAGACCCAGTACTTC. Its translation: CASSQVSGSGTETQYF. The V and J genes are TRBV4-3 and TRBJ2-5; 8 bases fit TRBD2. This CDR3 has 16 residues. Germline-derived CDR1 and CDR2 are LGHNA and YSLEER. J lost 4 bases, V lost 1 base, and 8 bases had no gene match.

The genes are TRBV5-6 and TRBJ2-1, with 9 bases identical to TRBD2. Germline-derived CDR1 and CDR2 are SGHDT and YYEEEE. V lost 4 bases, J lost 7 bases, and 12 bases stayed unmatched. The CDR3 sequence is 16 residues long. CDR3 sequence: CASSRLIAGAGNEQFF. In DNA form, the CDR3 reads TGTGCCAGCAGCCGACTAATAGCGGGAGCCGGGAATGAGCAGTTCTTC.

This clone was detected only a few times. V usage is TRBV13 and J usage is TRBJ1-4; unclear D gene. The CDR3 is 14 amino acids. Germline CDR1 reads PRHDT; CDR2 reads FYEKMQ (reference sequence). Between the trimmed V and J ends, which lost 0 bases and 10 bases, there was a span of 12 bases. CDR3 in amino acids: CASSLGPQSAKLFF. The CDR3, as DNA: TGTGCCAGCAGCTTAGGACCGCAGTCGGCAAAACTGTTTTTT.

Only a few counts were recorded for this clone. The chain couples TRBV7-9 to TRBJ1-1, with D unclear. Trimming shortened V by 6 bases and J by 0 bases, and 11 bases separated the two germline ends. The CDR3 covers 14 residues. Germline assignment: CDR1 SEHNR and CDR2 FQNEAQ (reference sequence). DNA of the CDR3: TGTGCCAGCAGAAACCAATCAGTGAACACTGAAGCTTTCTTT. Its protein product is CASRNQSVNTEAFF.

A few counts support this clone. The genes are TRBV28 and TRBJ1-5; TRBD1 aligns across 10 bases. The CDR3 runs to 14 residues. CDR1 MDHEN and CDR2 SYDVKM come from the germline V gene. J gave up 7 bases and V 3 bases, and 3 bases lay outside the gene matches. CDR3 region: CASSLTGGRQPQHF. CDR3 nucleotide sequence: TGTGCCAGCAGTTTGACAGGGGGCAGGCAGCCCCAGCATTTT. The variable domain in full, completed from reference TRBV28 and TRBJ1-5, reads DVKVTQSSRYLVKRTGEKVFLECVQDMDHENMFWYRQDPGLGLRLIYFSYDVKMKEKGDIPEGYSVSREKKERFSLILESASTNQTSMYLCASSLTGGRQPQHFGDGTRLSIL.